This TCR beta chain was documented in a study of radiation and T cells in renal cell carcinoma. General study findings and limits: Without pretreatment biopsies, baseline tumor clonotype presence was undetermined. From baseline, blood top tumor clonotypes peaked at 2 weeks post-radiation.

V was trimmed by 4 bases and J by 5 bases, leaving 6 bases between them. Germline CDR1 ENHRY, CDR2 SYGVKD. This CDR3 is 12 amino acids long. Regarding time point: blood 4 weeks post-SBRT, at nephrectomy. Regarding treatment: 15 Gy SBRT to primary tumor, nephrectomy 4 weeks later. Nephrectomy followed 15 Gy stereotactic body radiation by 4 weeks. Of note for this clone: The target antigen is unknown.

The repertoire was sequenced with immunoSEQ multiplex PCR; TCRdb's copy has only in-frame clones and lacks some. The repertoire holds some 81,000 clones, roughly nine tenths seen once, with more than 4.5% in the top ten. J is TRBJ2-1 and V is TRBV10-3; D not resolved. Sequences were derived from blood, sampled from a patient whose treatment included radiotherapy and nephrectomy. The receptor was isolated from a woman between 65 and 79 years old with renal cell carcinoma. CDR3 nucleotides: TGTGCCATCAGTGTCAACAACAATGAGCAGTTCTTC. This codes for CAISVNNNEQFF.